This passage covers 5 T cell receptor beta chains from one sample sequenced in a study of neurological immune-mediated disorders. TCRdb called the 5' RACE reads again in MiXCR, with one record for every CDR3 protein. The sample comprises fewer than 80,000 distinct CDR3 sequences, around 5.2% of which are singletons, and roughly 2.8% rests with the top ten. Sequenced sample: PBMCs. The receptors were gathered from a woman under 40 with multiple sclerosis.

In its sample, this clonotype was seen many times. The CDR3 bases are TGTGCCAGCTCACCAGGCGCCAGGAAGAACACTGAAGCTTTCTTT. Its protein product is CASSPGARKNTEAFF. The chain links TRBV18 to TRBJ1-1; D is ambiguous. Germline V gene lookup returns CDR1 KGHSH and CDR2 LQKENI. Trimming left V 2 bases short and J 1 base short, with 11 bases between. CDR3 length: 15 amino acids.

This chain uses TRBV7-3 with TRBJ2-1, with 10 positions matching TRBD2. CDR1 is SGHTA, CDR2 FQGTGA, per germline. The CDR3 is made up of 16 amino acids. J lost 9 bases, V lost 4 bases, and 12 bases had no gene match. The CDR3 DNA reads as TGTGCCAGCAGCTCCAAAGCGGGGGGGCCCTTAGGTGAGCAGTTCTTC. Translating gives CASSSKAGGPLGEQFF.

This clonotype was detected a few times. The chain uses TRBV20-1 and TRBJ1-3; D ambiguous. The germline CDR1 and CDR2 sequences are DFQATT and SNEGSKA (reference sequence). The CDR3 is made up of 14 amino acids. Between the trimmed V and J ends, which lost 5 bases and 4 bases, there was a span of 15 bases. The CDR3 is CSAQRLGSGNTIYF. In DNA form, the CDR3 reads TGCAGTGCTCAACGTCTTGGATCGGGAAACACCATATATTTT.

This clonotype was seen ten or more times. The chain has TRBV25-1 and TRBJ1-2; maybe TRBD1 (6 bases). The CDR3 spans 12 residues. Germline CDR1 is MGHDK and CDR2 is SYGVNS. The chain's CDR3 is CAPRDIRGGYTF. In nucleotides, the CDR3 is TGTGCGCCCAGGGATATCAGGGGTGGCTACACCTTC.

Ten or more counts support this clonotype. The chain employs TRBV28 and TRBJ1-5; D possibly corresponds to TRBD1 (6 bases). Germline V CDR1 and CDR2: MDHEN, SYDVKM. This CDR3 region has 13 residues. V shed 6 bases and J shed 9 bases, with 15 bases lying between them. As DNA, the CDR3 is TGTGCCAGCAGCACGGACAGCTTTAGGCCCCAGCATTTT. This gives the protein CASSTDSFRPQHF.